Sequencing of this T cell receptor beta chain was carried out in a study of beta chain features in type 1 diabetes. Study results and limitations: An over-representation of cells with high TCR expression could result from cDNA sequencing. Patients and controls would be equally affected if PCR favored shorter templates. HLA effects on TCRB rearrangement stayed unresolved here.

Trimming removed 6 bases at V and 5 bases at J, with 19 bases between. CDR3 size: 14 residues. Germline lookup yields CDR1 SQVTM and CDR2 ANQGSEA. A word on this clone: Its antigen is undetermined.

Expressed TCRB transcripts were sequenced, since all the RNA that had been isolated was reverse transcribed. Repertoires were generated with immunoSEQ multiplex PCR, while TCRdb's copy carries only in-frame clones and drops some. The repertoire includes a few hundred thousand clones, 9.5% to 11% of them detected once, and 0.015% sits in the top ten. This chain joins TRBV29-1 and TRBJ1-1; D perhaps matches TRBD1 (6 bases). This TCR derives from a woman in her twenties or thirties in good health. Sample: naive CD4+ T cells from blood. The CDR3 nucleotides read TGCAGCGTAGTGTTGAGGGGGGGTCGGACTGAAGCTTTCTTT. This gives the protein CSVVLRGGRTEAFF.